The following is a T cell receptor (beta chain) sequence with its context. Its matching antigen is unknown. This sample is drawn from a study of T cell responses to AZD1222 COVID-19 vaccine. Study-level findings and limits: AZD1222 recipients seropositive at baseline numbered only 5 or 6. Targets within unmutated variant regions were reportedly found for nearly half of spike-specific TCRs.

Trimming stripped 5 bases from V and 3 bases from J, with 16 bases between. There are 15 residues in the CDR3. Germline CDR1 SNHLY, CDR2 FYNNEI. Sequencing was performed with immunoSEQ multiplex PCR; in TCRdb, only in-frame clones are kept and a portion is missing. This table holds under 200,000 clones, 85% to 95% found once. The sample here was peripheral blood, taken 28 days after the second dose of the MenACWY control vaccine. The chain joins TRBV2 to TRBJ1-2; possibly TRBD1 for D (6 bases). This receptor was identified in an adult who received the MenACWY meningococcal vaccine as a control. The CDR3 coding sequence is TGTGCCAGCAGTAAACTGTGGGACAAGTACTATGGCTACACCTTC. Its protein is CASSKLWDKYYGYTF.